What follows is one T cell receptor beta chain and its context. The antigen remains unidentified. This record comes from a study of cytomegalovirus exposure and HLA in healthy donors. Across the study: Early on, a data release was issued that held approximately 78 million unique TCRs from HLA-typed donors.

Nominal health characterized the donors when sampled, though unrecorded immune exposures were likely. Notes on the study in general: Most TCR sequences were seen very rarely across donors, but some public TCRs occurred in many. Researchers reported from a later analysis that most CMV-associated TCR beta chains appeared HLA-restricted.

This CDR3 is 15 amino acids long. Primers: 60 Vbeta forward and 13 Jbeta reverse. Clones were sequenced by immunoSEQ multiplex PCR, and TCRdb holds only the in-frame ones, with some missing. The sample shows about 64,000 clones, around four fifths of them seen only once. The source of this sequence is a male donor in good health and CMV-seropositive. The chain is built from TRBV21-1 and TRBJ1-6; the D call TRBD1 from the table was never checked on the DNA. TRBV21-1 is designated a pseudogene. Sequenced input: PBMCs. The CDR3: CATGHRWCNNSPLHF. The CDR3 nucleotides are TGTGCCACCGGACATCGCTGGTGCAATAATTCACCCCTCCACTTT.